Presented here are 16 T cell receptor beta chains from one specimen sequenced in a study of chronic HIV infection and antiretroviral therapy (dated by TCRdb to the mid-2010s). Receptor libraries were prepared by 5' RACE. TCRdb names Illumina MiSeq as the instrument used. The raw public data were reprocessed by TCRdb itself: fastp quality trimming at Q25, MiXCR clonotype calling, in-frame beta chains only. A single entry per CDR3 protein holds the most common genes and DNA from its merged rows. The sample profile shows 40,000 or so distinct CDR3 sequences; roughly 8% of them were found once. The ten largest make up around 3% of the sample. The source material was peripheral blood. The receptors shown here come from an adult who had HIV and had not received antiretroviral therapy, or was an uninfected healthy control (not recorded which).

This clonotype was counted between two and nine times. The chain links TRBV25-1 to TRBJ2-5; no clear D gene. V was trimmed by 10 bases and J by 6 bases, leaving 9 bases between them. This CDR3 region has 10 residues. Germline assignment: CDR1 MGHDK and CDR2 SYGVNS. CDR3 protein: CAMLVKTQYF. CDR3 sequence (DNA): TGTGCCATGCTGGTGAAGACCCAGTACTTC.

This clonotype was seen ten or more times. The V and J genes are TRBV24-1 and TRBJ2-5; D gene unclear. Germline CDR1 and CDR2: KGHDR and SFDVKD. V lost 4 bases and J lost 5, with 10 bases in between. This CDR3 has 13 residues. The CDR3 loop reads CATSDSWAETQYF. CDR3 DNA sequence: TGTGCCACCAGTGACTCCTGGGCGGAGACCCAGTACTTC.

This clonotype was detected ten times or more. In DNA form, the CDR3 reads TGCAGTGCCAGGGACCCGACTAGCGGGAGTAGGGAGCAGTACTTC. This encodes CSARDPTSGSREQYF. The V gene is TRBV20-1, the J gene TRBJ2-7; TRBD2 agrees at 12 bases. Per germline, CDR1 DFQATT and CDR2 SNEGSKA (reference sequence). CDR3 size: 15 residues. V was pared by 6 bases and J by 7 bases, with 13 bases of the junction left unmatched.

This clonotype was counted only a few times. The gene calls are TRBV12-3 or TRBV12-4 and TRBJ2-1, with 11 positions matching TRBD2. The V gene end was trimmed by 10 bases and the J gene end by 5 bases; junction bases not matched to a gene: 7. The CDR3 has 14 residues. The chain's CDR3 is CATLAGGGDNEQFF. CDR3 DNA sequence: TGTGCCACCCTAGCGGGAGGTGGAGACAATGAGCAGTTCTTC.

In this sample, this clonotype turned up many times. The rearrangement uses TRBV20-1 and TRBJ2-7, with 7 bases aligning to TRBD1. CDR1 is DFQATT and CDR2 is SNEGSKA in the germline V gene (reference sequence). CDR3 length: 12 residues. With V trimmed by 7 bases and J by 2 bases, 5 bases remained unmatched. The CDR3 DNA follows: TGCAGTGTGCGACAGGGCCCCTACGAGCAGTACTTC. It is translated as CSVRQGPYEQYF.

This sequence joins TRBV5-5 and TRBJ1-5; D perhaps matches TRBD1 (5 bases). Trimming removed 1 base at V and 5 bases at J, with 10 bases between. Germline CDR1 reads SGHKS; CDR2 reads YYEKEE (reference sequence). The CDR3 spans 14 residues. The CDR3 protein is CASSLRGNYQPQHF. CDR3 in DNA: TGTGCCAGCAGCTTGCGGGGGAATTATCAGCCCCAGCATTTT. The variable domain in full, with the rest retrieved from reference TRBV5-5 and TRBJ1-5, is DAGVTQSPTHLIKTRGQQVTLRCSPISGHKSVSWYQQVLGQGPQFIFQYYEKEERGRGNFPDRFSARQFPNYSSELNVNALLLGDSALYLCASSLRGNYQPQHFGDGTRLSIL.

This rearrangement joins TRBV28 to TRBJ2-7; 11 positions agree with TRBD1. J lost 0 bases, V lost 7 bases, and 2 bases had no gene match. There are 14 residues in the CDR3. Germline loops: CDR1 MDHEN, CDR2 SYDVKM. CDR3 residues: CASTGQGGSYEQYF. For the CDR3, the DNA is TGTGCCAGCACGGGACAGGGGGGCTCCTACGAGCAGTACTTC.

This clonotype has a handful of counts. The chain carries TRBV28 and TRBJ2-5; either TRBD1 or TRBD2 may fit D (6 bases each). The CDR3 consists of 15 residues. Per the germline V gene, CDR1 is MDHEN and CDR2 is SYDVKM. Deletions cut 6 bases from V and 2 bases from J, with 16 bases between. CDR3 in DNA: TGTGCCAGCAGACCTACCGGGGGCGTGCAAGAGACCCAGTACTTC. Translating gives CASRPTGGVQETQYF.

Many counts were recorded for this clonotype. V usage is TRBV12-5 and J usage is TRBJ1-5; tentatively, D is TRBD1 (5 bases). The V end lost 6 bases, the J end lost 1 base, and 13 bases lay between the germline ends. The CDR3 loop spans 15 amino acids. Germline CDR1 is LGHNT and CDR2 is FRNRAP. The CDR3 nucleotides are TGTGCTAGTGGCTGGGGTAGGGGAAGCAATCAGCCCCAGCATTTT. Translation gives CASGWGRGSNQPQHF. The variable domain in full, with the rest retrieved from reference TRBV12-5 and TRBJ1-5, is DARVTQTPRHKVTEMGQEVTMRCQPILGHNTVFWYRQTMMQGLELLAYFRNRAPLDDSGMPKDRFSAEMPDATLATLKIQPSEPRDSAVYFCASGWGRGSNQPQHFGDGTRLSIL.

This clonotype appeared many times. This chain joins TRBV10-3 and TRBJ2-7; TRBD1 matches at 9 bases. With V trimmed by 5 bases and J by 1 base, 3 bases remained unmatched. Germline V gene lookup returns CDR1 ENHRY and CDR2 SYGVKD. The CDR3 runs to 14 residues. In DNA form, the CDR3 reads TGTGCCATCAGTCCCGGGACAGGGTCCTACGAGCAGTACTTC. It encodes CAISPGTGSYEQYF.

The gene calls are TRBV4-3 and TRBJ1-1; 7 nucleotides match TRBD1. CDR1 and CDR2 (germline): LGHNA, YSLEER. The CDR3 sequence is 15 residues long. Trimming cost V 3 bases and J 3 bases; bases outside gene matches: 7. Written as DNA, the CDR3 is TGCGCCAGCAGCCATGACAGGGCTTCTGACACTGAAGCTTTCTTT. Encoded protein: CASSHDRASDTEAFF.

At least ten counts were recorded for this clonotype. V and J are TRBV6-1 and TRBJ2-5; the D gene could be TRBD1 or TRBD2 (5 bases each). V was clipped by 1 base and J by 4 bases, with 13 bases between them. The CDR3 extends over 15 amino acids. Germline lookup yields CDR1 MNHNS and CDR2 SASEGT. Here the CDR3 DNA reads TGTGCCAGCAGTGAAGAACTAGTGGGGCCAGAGACCCAGTACTTC. It yields the protein CASSEELVGPETQYF.

The rearrangement links TRBV28 to TRBJ1-1; possibly TRBD1 for D (5 bases). Germline V gives CDR1 MDHEN, CDR2 SYDVKM. The length of the CDR3 is 16 residues. V lost 3 bases and J lost 0, with 14 bases in between. The CDR3 region has the DNA TGTGCCAGCAGTTTCTCGGGGGTAGTGGTGAACACTGAAGCTTTCTTT. It encodes CASSFSGVVVNTEAFF.

This clonotype was picked up many times. J is TRBJ2-1 and V is TRBV19; a weak D match, TRBD2 (5 bases). V lost 9 bases and J 1 base, leaving 13 bases between the germline ends. Germline V gene lookup returns CDR1 LNHDA and CDR2 SQIVND (reference sequence). The CDR3 runs 14 residues. Here the CDR3 DNA reads TGTGCCAGCTCCGGGCGGGTGTCCTACAATGAGCAGTTCTTC. This translates into CASSGRVSYNEQFF.

The chain employs TRBV27 and TRBJ2-7; 14 bases are shared with TRBD2. The length of the CDR3 is 16 residues. Germline assignment: CDR1 MNHEY and CDR2 SMNVEV (reference sequence). V trimming: 0 bases; J trimming: 6 bases; junction bases outside the gene matches: 4. CDR3 coding DNA: TGTGCCAGCAGTTTATCACCGGGACTAGCGGGAGCCGAGCAGTACTTC. It is translated as CASSLSPGLAGAEQYF.

This clonotype was observed a handful of times. J is TRBJ1-1 and V is TRBV7-9; TRBD1 matches at 9 bases. Germline CDR1 SEHNR, CDR2 FQNEAQ (reference sequence). The CDR3 extends over 12 amino acids. The V segment lost 5 bases and the J segment 11 bases; nucleotides outside the gene matches: 6. CDR3 residues: CASSPGQGRAFF. In DNA form, the CDR3 reads TGTGCCAGCAGCCCCGGACAGGGGAGGGCTTTCTTT.